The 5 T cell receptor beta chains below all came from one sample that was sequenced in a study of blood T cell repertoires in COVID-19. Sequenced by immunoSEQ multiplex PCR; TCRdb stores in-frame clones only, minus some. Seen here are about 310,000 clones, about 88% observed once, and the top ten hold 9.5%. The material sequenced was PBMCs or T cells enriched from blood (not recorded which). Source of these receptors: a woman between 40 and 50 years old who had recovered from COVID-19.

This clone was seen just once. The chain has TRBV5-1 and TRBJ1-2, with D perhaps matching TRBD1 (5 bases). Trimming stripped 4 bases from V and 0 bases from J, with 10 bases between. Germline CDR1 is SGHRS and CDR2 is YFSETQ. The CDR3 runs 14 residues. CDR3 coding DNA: TGCGCCAGCAGCCTGGGGCAACCTAACTATGGCTACACCTTC. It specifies CASSLGQPNYGYTF.

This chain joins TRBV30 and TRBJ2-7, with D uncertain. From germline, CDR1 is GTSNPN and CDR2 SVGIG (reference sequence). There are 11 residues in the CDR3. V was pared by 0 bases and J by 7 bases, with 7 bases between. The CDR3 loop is CAWSVSLEQYF. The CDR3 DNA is TGTGCCTGGAGTGTATCGTTGGAGCAGTACTTC.

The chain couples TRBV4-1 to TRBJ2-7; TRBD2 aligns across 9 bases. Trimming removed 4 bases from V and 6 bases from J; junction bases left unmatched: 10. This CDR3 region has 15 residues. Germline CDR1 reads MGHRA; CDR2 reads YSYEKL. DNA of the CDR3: TGCGCCAGCAGCCGCGGCGGGGGGGCTGAGAGCGAGCAGTACTTC. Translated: CASSRGGGAESEQYF.

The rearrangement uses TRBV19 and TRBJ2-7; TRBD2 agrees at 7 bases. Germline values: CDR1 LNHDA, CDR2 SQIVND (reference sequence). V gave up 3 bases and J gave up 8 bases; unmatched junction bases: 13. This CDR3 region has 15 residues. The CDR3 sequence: CASSIAGGSYWQQYF. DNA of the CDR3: TGTGCCAGTAGTATTGCCGGGGGGAGCTACTGGCAGCAGTACTTC.

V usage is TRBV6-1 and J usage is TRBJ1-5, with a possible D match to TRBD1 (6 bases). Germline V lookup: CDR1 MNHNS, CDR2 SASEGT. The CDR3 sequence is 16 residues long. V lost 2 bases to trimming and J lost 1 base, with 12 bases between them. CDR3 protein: CASSENGQISNQPQHF. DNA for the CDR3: TGTGCCAGCAGTGAAAACGGACAGATCAGCAATCAGCCCCAGCATTTT.